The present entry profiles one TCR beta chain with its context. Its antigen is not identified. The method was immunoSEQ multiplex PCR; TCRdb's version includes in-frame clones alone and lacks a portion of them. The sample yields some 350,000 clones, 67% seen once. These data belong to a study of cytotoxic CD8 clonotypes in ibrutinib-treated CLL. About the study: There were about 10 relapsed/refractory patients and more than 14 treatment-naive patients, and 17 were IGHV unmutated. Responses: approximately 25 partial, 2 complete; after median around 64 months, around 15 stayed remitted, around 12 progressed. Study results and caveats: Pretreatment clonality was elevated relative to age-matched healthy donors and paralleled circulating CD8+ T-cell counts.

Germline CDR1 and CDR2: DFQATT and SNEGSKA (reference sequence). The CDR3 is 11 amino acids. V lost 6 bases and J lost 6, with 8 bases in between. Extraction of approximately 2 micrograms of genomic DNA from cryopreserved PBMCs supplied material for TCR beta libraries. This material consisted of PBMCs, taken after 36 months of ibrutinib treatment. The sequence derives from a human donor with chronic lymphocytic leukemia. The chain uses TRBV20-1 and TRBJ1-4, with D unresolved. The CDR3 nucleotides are TGCAGTGCCGGCACGGATGAAAAACTGTTTTTT. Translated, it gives CSAGTDEKLFF.